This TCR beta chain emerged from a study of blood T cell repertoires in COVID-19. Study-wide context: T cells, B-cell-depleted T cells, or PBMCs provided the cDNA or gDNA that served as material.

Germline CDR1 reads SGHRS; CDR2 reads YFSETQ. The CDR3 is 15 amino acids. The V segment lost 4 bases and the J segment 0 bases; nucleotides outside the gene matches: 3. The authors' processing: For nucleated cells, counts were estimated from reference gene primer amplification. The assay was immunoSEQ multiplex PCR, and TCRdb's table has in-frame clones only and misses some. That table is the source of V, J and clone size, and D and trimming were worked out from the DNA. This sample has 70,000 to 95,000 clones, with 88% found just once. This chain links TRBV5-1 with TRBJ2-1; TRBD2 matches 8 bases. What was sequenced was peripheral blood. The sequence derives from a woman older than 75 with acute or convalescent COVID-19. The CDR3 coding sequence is TGCGCCAGCAGCCGCCTAGCGGGCTCCTACAATGAGCAGTTCTTC. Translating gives CASSRLAGSYNEQFF.